These 24 T cell receptor beta chains originate from one sample sequenced in a study of T cell responses to AZD1222 COVID-19 vaccine. Assay used: immunoSEQ multiplex PCR; TCRdb lists only in-frame clones, some missing. The data contain around 100,000 clones, around nine tenths of them singletons. Sequenced here: peripheral blood, sampled on day 0 of AZD1222 vaccination. These receptors were obtained from an adult in good health.

J is TRBJ2-5 and V is TRBV3-1 (or the pseudogene TRBV3-2); D call uncertain. CDR1 is LGHDT and CDR2 is YNNKEL in the germline V gene (reference sequence). V lost 4 bases and J 5 bases, leaving 11 bases between the germline ends. CDR3 length equals 13 residues. This CDR3 reads CASSPSSWETQYF. As DNA, the CDR3 is TGTGCCAGCAGCCCCTCCAGCTGGGAGACCCAGTACTTC.

The chain recombines TRBV19 with TRBJ2-3, with TRBD2 matching over 12 bases. V trimming: 5 bases; J trimming: 3 bases; junction bases outside the gene matches: 6. CDR3 length equals 16 residues. Germline CDR1 reads LNHDA; CDR2 reads SQIVND (reference sequence). The CDR3 nucleotides read TGTGCCAGTAGTTCTTGGACTAGCGGGAATACAGATACGCAGTATTTT. Translation: CASSSWTSGNTDTQYF. Filled out from reference TRBV19 and TRBJ2-3, the complete variable domain reads DGGITQSPKYLFRKEGQNVTLSCEQNLNHDAMYWYRQDPGQGLRLIYYSQIVNDFQKGDIAEGYSVSREKKESFPLTVTSAQKNPTAFYLCASSSWTSGNTDTQYFGPGTRLTVL.

This chain uses TRBV2 with TRBJ1-6; no definite D call. The V gene lost 2 bases and the J gene lost 6 bases, with 8 bases spanning the gap. The germline gives CDR1 SNHLY, CDR2 FYNNEI. CDR3 length: 14 amino acids. The chain's CDR3 is CASSETPGNSPLHF. The CDR3 coding sequence is TGTGCCAGCAGTGAAACCCCGGGTAATTCACCCCTCCACTTT.

V and J are TRBV6-5 and TRBJ1-1, with D maybe TRBD1 (5 bases). V was trimmed by 4 bases and J by 7 bases, leaving 16 bases between them. Germline V lookup: CDR1 MNHEY, CDR2 SVGAGI. There are 14 residues in the CDR3. The CDR3 DNA reads as TGTGCCAGCAGTTTGGGGGACCGGGTCAGTGAAGCTTTCTTT. Translation gives CASSLGDRVSEAFF.

The sample holds one count of this clone. CDR3 residues: CASSLIAGELFF. The CDR3 DNA reads as TGTGCCAGCAGCTTAATAGCCGGGGAGCTGTTTTTT. The V gene is TRBV13, the J gene TRBJ2-2; unclear D gene. V lost 2 bases and J lost 6, with 4 bases in between. The CDR3 is 12 residues long. Germline values: CDR1 PRHDT, CDR2 FYEKMQ (reference sequence).

This sequence joins TRBV19 and TRBJ2-5; perhaps TRBD2 as D (6 bases). This CDR3 spans 14 amino acids. The germline gives CDR1 LNHDA, CDR2 SQIVND (reference sequence). Trimming pared 3 bases from V and 5 bases from J, leaving 13 bases between. CDR3 sequence reads: CASSIGTGRETQYF. CDR3 DNA sequence: TGTGCCAGTAGTATTGGGACTGGCAGGGAGACCCAGTACTTC.

Comments on this clone: One end of the junction fails to match germline, which may point to a read error. The chain is built from TRBV11-2 and TRBJ2-1; D is tentatively TRBD1 or TRBD2 (6 bases each). This CDR3 spans 12 amino acids. The germline V gene has CDR1 SGHAT and CDR2 FQNNGV. The CDR3 region has the DNA TGTGCCAGCAGCTTAGAAGGGTCAGGGGAGGTCTTC. Amino acids: CASSLEGSGEVF.

The chain joins TRBV28 to TRBJ2-2; 9 bases map to TRBD2. With V trimmed by 4 bases and J by 7 bases, 16 bases remained unmatched. In germline, CDR1 is MDHEN, CDR2 SYDVKM. The CDR3 covers 18 residues. The CDR3 reads CASSSPGGGRAKVGELFF. DNA for the CDR3: TGTGCCAGCAGTTCCCCGGGGGGCGGGAGGGCCAAGGTCGGGGAGCTGTTTTTT.

The rearrangement links TRBV28 to TRBJ2-2; 10 positions agree with TRBD2. After removal of 5 bases from V and 5 bases from J, the junction contained 5 bases not matched to a gene. The CDR3 runs to 15 residues. From germline, CDR1 is MDHEN and CDR2 SYDVKM. CDR3 sequence: CASSPPGLATGELFF. DNA of the CDR3: TGTGCCAGCAGTCCCCCGGGACTAGCGACCGGGGAGCTGTTTTTT.

The gene calls are TRBV10-2 and TRBJ2-6; D might be TRBD1 (7 bases). Germline V CDR1 and CDR2: WSHSY, SAAADI. This CDR3 has 16 amino acids. Trimming removed 3 bases at V and 1 base at J, with 10 bases between. CDR3: CASSDRGASGANVLTF. In DNA form, the CDR3 reads TGCGCCAGCAGTGACAGGGGGGCGTCTGGGGCCAACGTCCTGACTTTC.

The chain uses TRBV7-3 and TRBJ2-5; D is perhaps TRBD1 or TRBD2 (5 bases each). The CDR3 length is 13 residues. CDR1 is SGHTA, CDR2 FQGTGA, per germline. Trimming removed 5 bases from V and 1 base from J, with 8 bases in between. The CDR3 region is CASSPGRQETQYF. CDR3 nucleotides: TGTGCCAGCAGCCCGGGACGCCAAGAGACCCAGTACTTC.

This chain connects TRBV6-5 to TRBJ1-3; no firm D call. CDR3 length equals 15 residues. V was clipped by 4 bases and J by 0 bases, with 10 bases between them. Looked up from germline, CDR1 is MNHEY and CDR2 is SVGAGI. The DNA of the CDR3 is TGTGCCAGCAGTTCCCAGAAGGGCTCTGGAAACACCATATATTTT. Translated: CASSSQKGSGNTIYF.

The chain is built from TRBV6-5 and TRBJ2-5; 8 bases align to TRBD1. Trimming removed 4 bases from V and 3 bases from J; junction bases left unmatched: 7. CDR1 and CDR2 (germline): MNHEY, SVGAGI. The CDR3 runs 15 residues. CDR3 protein: CASSWTGPNKETQYF. The CDR3 DNA reads TGTGCCAGCAGTTGGACAGGGCCAAATAAAGAGACCCAGTACTTC.

V is TRBV6-5 and J is TRBJ2-5, with TRBD2 identical over 7 bases. The CDR3 has 12 amino acids. V was clipped by 8 bases and J by 6 bases; unmatched bases: 6. Germline V gene sequence: CDR1 MNHEY, CDR2 SVGAGI. In nucleotides, the CDR3 is TGTGCCAGCGGAGCGGGGCGGCAGACCCAGTACTTC. This codes for CASGAGRQTQYF.

The CDR3 sequence: CASSFDGRNQPQHF. CDR3 nucleotides: TGTGCCAGCAGTTTTGACGGTAGAAATCAGCCCCAGCATTTT. The V and J genes are TRBV28 and TRBJ1-5; D gene uncertain. The germline gives CDR1 MDHEN, CDR2 SYDVKM. The CDR3 covers 14 residues. Trimming stripped 3 bases from V and 4 bases from J, with 10 bases between.

This clone turned up a few times. V gene TRBV30 combines with J gene TRBJ2-4; weak D call: TRBD2 (5 bases). Trimming shortened V by 4 bases and J by 3 bases, and 13 bases separated the two germline ends. This CDR3 spans 14 amino acids. Germline loops: CDR1 GTSNPN, CDR2 SVGIG (reference sequence). The CDR3 region has the DNA TGTGCCTGGAACGAGGGTGCGGACAAAAACATTCAGTACTTC. This translates into CAWNEGADKNIQYF.

In its sample, this clone was seen once. The rearrangement links TRBV6-6 to TRBJ2-7; tentative D call: TRBD2 (6 bases). Trimming stripped 8 bases from V and 3 bases from J, with 20 bases between. This CDR3 region has 15 residues. CDR1 and CDR2 from the germline V gene are MNHNY and SVGAGI (reference sequence). CDR3 loop: CASGGDGTTLYEQYF. The CDR3 DNA follows: TGTGCCAGCGGCGGGGATGGTACTACTCTCTACGAGCAGTACTTC.

The chain couples TRBV7-3 to TRBJ1-1, with D possibly TRBD1 on 5 matching bases. CDR1 SGHTA and CDR2 FQGTGA come from the germline V gene. Trimming pared 1 base from V and 8 bases from J, leaving 11 bases between. The CDR3 is 13 amino acids. Here the CDR3 reads CASSLIGAGEAFF. The CDR3 bases are TGTGCCAGCAGCTTAATAGGGGCGGGCGAAGCTTTCTTT.

This chain uses TRBV7-2 with TRBJ2-7, with TRBD1 matching 10 bases. CDR3 length: 14 amino acids. In germline, CDR1 is SGHTA, CDR2 FQGNSA. With V trimmed by 5 bases and J by 4 bases, 5 bases remained unmatched. The CDR3 sequence: CASSHRQGAYEQYF. The CDR3 region has the DNA TGTGCCAGCAGCCACCGACAGGGGGCGTACGAGCAGTACTTC.

The chain employs TRBV9 and TRBJ2-2; D gene uncertain. Trimming took off 0 bases at V and 0 bases at J, with 6 bases between the two ends. The V gene's germline CDR1 is SGDLS and CDR2 YYNGEE. The CDR3 runs to 15 residues. The CDR3 coding sequence is TGTGCCAGCAGCGTAGAAGGTACGAACACCGGGGAGCTGTTTTTT. This sequence encodes CASSVEGTNTGELFF. Using reference TRBV9 and TRBJ2-2 for the parts outside the CDR3, the full variable domain is DSGVTQTPKHLITATGQRVTLRCSPRSGDLSVYWYQQSLDQGLQFLIQYYNGEERAKGNILERFSAQQFPDLHSELNLSSLELGDSALYFCASSVEGTNTGELFFGEGSRLTVL.

V is TRBV2 and J is TRBJ1-2; a weak D match, TRBD1 (6 bases). V was cut by 8 bases and J by 4 bases, with 20 bases left in between. The CDR3 length is 15 residues. The germline V gene encodes CDR1 SNHLY and CDR2 FYNNEI. The CDR3 sequence is CASSGAGGGIYGYTF. The CDR3 DNA sequence: TGTGCCAGCTCCGGGGCGGGGGGCGGTATCTATGGCTACACCTTC.

The J gene is TRBJ1-6, the V gene TRBV7-8; TRBD1 might be the D (5 bases). The CDR3 runs to 15 residues. Trimming stripped 0 bases from V and 10 bases from J, with 13 bases between. From germline, CDR1 is SGHVS and CDR2 FQNEAQ. CDR3 nucleotide sequence: TGTGCCAGCAGCTTAGCGTCTGGGGCGGTCTCACCCCTCCACTTT. This translates into CASSLASGAVSPLHF.

Here the CDR3 DNA reads TGTGCCAGCAGTTTCCAGGGGGACTCTGGCTACACCTTC. Its translation: CASSFQGDSGYTF. This chain uses TRBV27 with TRBJ1-2, with 7 bases fitting TRBD1. The germline V gene has CDR1 MNHEY and CDR2 SMNVEV (reference sequence). The CDR3 runs to 13 residues. The junction had 5 bases not matched to a gene; V was cut back by 3 bases and J by 7 bases.

J is TRBJ2-3 and V is TRBV5-6, with TRBD2 matching 9 bases. With 1 base clipped from V and 1 base from J, the junction kept 7 bases outside the gene matches. Per the germline V gene, CDR1 is SGHDT and CDR2 is YYEEEE. The CDR3 spans 17 residues. CDR3 bases: TGTGCCAGCAGCTTGCCCTCGACTAGCGGAGGCACAGATACGCAGTATTTT. It is translated as CASSLPSTSGGTDTQYF.